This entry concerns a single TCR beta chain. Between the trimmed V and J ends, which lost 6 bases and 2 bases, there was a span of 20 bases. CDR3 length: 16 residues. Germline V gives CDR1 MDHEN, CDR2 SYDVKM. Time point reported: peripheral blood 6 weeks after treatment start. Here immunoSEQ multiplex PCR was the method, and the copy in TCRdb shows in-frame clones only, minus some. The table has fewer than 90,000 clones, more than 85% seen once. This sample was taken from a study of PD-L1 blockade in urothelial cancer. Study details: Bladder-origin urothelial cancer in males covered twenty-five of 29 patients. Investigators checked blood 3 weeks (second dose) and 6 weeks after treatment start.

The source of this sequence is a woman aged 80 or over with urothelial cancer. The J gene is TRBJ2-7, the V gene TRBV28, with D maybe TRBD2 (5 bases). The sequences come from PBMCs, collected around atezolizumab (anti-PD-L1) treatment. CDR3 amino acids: CASRELRAIATYEQYF. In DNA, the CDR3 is TGTGCCAGCAGGGAGTTGAGGGCAATTGCCACCTACGAGCAGTACTTC.